This T cell receptor beta chain was sequenced for a study of T cells in localized non-small cell lung cancer. The study's findings and limits: The greatest T cell clonality was found in uninvolved adjacent lung (higher than in tumor). A median of around 60 clones ranked among the top 100 in tumor appeared in adjacent lung.

The method was immunoSEQ multiplex PCR; TCRdb's version includes in-frame clones alone and lacks a portion of them. The sample consists of tens of thousands of clones, about 90% of them appearing once. Germline loops: CDR1 SGHRS, CDR2 YFSETQ. This CDR3 has 12 residues. V was pared by 2 bases and J by 7 bases, with 7 bases between. A remark on this clone: The antigen is undetermined.

The sequence derives from a woman between 35 and 70 years old with stage I lung adenocarcinoma. J is TRBJ2-1 and V is TRBV5-1; possibly TRBD1 for D (5 bases). The sequencing used peripheral blood, collected before any cancer treatment. The CDR3 coding sequence is TGCGCCAGCAGCTTTAGGGGAAATGAGCAGTTCTTC. Its protein is CASSFRGNEQFF.